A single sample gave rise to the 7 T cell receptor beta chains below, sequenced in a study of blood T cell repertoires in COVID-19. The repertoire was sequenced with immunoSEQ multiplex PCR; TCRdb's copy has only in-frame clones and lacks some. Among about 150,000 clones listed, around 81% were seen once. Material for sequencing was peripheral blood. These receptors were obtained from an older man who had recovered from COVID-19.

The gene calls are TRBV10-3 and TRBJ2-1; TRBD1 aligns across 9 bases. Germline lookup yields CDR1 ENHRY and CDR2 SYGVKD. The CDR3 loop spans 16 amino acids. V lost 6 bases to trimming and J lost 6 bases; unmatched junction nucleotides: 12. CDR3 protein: CAISLTGTGKINEQFF. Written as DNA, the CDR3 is TGTGCCATCAGCCTCACCGGGACAGGGAAAATCAATGAGCAGTTCTTC.

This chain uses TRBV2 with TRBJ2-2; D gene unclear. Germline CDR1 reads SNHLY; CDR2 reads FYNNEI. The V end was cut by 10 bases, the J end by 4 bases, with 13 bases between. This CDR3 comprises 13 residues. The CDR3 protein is CATQETGTGELFF. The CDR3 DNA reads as TGTGCCACCCAAGAGACGGGCACCGGGGAGCTGTTTTTT. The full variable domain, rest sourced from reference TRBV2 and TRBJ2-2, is EPEVTQTPSHQVTQMGQEVILRCVPISNHLYFYWYRQILGQKVEFLVSFYNNEISEKSEIFDDQFSVERPDGSNFTLKIRSTKLEDSAMYFCATQETGTGELFFGEGSRLTVL.

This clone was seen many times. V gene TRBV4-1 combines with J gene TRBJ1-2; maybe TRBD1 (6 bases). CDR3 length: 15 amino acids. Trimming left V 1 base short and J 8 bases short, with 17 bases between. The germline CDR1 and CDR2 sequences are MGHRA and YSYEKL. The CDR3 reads CASSQVSAGVDGYTF. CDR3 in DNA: TGCGCCAGCAGCCAAGTCTCCGCAGGGGTTGACGGCTACACCTTC.

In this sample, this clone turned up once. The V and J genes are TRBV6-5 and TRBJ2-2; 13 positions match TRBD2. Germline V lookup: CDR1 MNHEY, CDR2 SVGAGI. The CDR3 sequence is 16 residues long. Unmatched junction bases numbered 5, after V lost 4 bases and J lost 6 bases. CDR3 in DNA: TGTGCCAGCAGTTGGGGGACTAGCGGGAATCCCGGGGAGCTGTTTTTT. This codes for CASSWGTSGNPGELFF.

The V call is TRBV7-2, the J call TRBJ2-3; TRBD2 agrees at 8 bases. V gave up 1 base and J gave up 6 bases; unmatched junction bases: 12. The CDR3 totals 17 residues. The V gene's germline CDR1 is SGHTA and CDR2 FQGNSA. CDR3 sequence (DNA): TGTGCCAGCAGCTTAGATTCTAGCGGGTTAAGGCGTGATACGCAGTATTTT. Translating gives CASSLDSSGLRRDTQYF.

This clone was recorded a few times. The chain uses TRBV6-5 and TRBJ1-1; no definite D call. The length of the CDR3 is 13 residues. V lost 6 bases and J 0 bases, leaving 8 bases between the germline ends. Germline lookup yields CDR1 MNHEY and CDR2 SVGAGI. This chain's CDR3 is CASRSTMNTEAFF. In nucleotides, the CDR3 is TGTGCCAGCAGGTCGACAATGAACACTGAAGCTTTCTTT.

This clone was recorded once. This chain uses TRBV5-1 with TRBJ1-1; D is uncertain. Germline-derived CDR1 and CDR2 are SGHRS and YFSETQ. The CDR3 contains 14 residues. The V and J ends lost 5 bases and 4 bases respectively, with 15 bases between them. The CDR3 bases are TGCGCCAGCAGTAATCGGGATGGCGGCACTGAAGCTTTCTTT. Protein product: CASSNRDGGTEAFF. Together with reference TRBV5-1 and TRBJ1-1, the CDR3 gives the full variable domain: KAGVTQTPRYLIKTRGQQVTLSCSPISGHRSVSWYQQTPGQGLQFLFEYFSETQRNKGNFPGRFSGRQFSNSRSEMNVSTLELGDSALYLCASSNRDGGTEAFFGQGTRLTVV.